The clone carrying this T cell receptor (beta chain) was seen many times. The antigen is not known. V was trimmed by 3 bases and J by 5 bases, leaving 13 bases between them. The CDR3 is made up of 15 amino acids. Germline assignment: CDR1 MRHNA and CDR2 SNTAGT. The data were taken from a study of human T cells and chemical hapten exposure. Overall study results and limits: The number of TCRs over 1 in 1000 frequency stayed unchanged after DPC. Significantly more large CDR3 similarity clusters arose among expanded TCRs than among controls.

A single record per CDR3 protein comes from TCRdb applying MiXCR to the RACE reads. The repertoire holds 300,000 to 450,000 distinct CDR3 sequences, with roughly 6% as singletons. Documented time point: pre-sensitization, week 0. The treatment is: therapeutic diphenylcyclopropenone sensitization with weekly scalp DPC. The material was whole blood, obtained in connection with sensitization to the hapten diphenylcyclopropenone (DPC). The source is a woman younger than 30 with alopecia areata. Some clones in this sample may be carry-over from other donors' samples. The V gene is TRBV6-4, the J gene TRBJ1-4; D may be TRBD1 (5 bases). For the CDR3, the DNA is TGTGCCAGCAGTGAACGTGGAGGGGAGAATGAAAAACTGTTTTTT. Encoded protein: CASSERGGENEKLFF.